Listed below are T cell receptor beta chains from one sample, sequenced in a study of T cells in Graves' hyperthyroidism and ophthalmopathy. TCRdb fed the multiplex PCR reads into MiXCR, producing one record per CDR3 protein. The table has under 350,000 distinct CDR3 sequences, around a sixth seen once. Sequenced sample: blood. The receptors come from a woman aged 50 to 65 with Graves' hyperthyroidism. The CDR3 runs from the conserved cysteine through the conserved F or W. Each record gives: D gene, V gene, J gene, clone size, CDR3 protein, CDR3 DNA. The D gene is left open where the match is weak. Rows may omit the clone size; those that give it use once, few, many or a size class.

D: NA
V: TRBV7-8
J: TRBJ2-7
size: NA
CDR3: CASSPLGQGVEHEQYF
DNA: TGTGCCAGCAGTCCCCTCGGGCAAGGCGTTGAGCACGAGCAGTACTTC

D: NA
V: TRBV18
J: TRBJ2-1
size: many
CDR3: CASSSGGDEQFF
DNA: TGTGCCAGCTCATCCGGAGGGGATGAGCAGTTCTTC

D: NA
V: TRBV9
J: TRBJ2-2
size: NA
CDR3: CASSPRGVSNTGELFF
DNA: TGTGCCAGCAGCCCCCGAGGGGTCTCGAACACCGGGGAGCTGTTTTTT

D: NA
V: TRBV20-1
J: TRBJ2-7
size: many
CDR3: CSALEGVLYEQYF
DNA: TGCAGTGCTTTGGAAGGCGTCCTCTACGAGCAGTACTTC

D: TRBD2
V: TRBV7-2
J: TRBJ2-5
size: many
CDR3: CASSLLAGGPETQYF
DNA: TGTGCCAGCAGCTTACTAGCGGGAGGGCCGGAGACCCAGTACTTC

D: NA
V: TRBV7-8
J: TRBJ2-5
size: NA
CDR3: CASSLVSPVVLTQETQYF
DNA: TGTGCCAGCAGCTTAGTGTCGCCAGTAGTCTTAACCCAAGAGACCCAGTACTTC

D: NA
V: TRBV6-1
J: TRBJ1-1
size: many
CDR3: CASSVHPRDTEAFF
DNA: TGTGCCAGCAGTGTCCACCCCCGGGACACTGAAGCTTTCTTT

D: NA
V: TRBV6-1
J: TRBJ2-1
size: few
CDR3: CASSEGWRSSYNEQFF
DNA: TGTGCCAGCAGTGAAGGCTGGCGGAGCTCCTACAATGAGCAGTTCTTC

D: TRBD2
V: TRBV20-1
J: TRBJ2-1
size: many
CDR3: CSARGGGLAMNEQFF
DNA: TGCAGTGCTAGGGGAGGGGGACTAGCGATGAATGAGCAGTTCTTC

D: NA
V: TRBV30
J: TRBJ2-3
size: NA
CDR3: CAWSRGGTDTQYF
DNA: TGTGCCTGGAGCAGGGGGGGCACAGATACGCAGTATTTT

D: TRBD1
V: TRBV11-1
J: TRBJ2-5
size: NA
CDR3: CASSMTGVGETQYF
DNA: TGTGCCAGCAGCATGACAGGGGTAGGAGAGACCCAGTACTTC

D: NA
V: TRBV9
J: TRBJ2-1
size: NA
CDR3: CASSASRDSGFPEQFF
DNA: TGTGCCAGCAGCGCGTCGCGGGACAGCGGATTCCCTGAGCAGTTCTTC

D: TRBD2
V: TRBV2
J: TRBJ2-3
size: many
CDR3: CASSVTTSGATDTQYF
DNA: TGTGCCAGCAGCGTCACGACTAGCGGGGCCACAGATACGCAGTATTTT

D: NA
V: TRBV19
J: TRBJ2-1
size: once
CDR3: CASSWANYNEQFF
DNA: TGTGCCAGTAGTTGGGCAAACTACAATGAGCAGTTCTTC

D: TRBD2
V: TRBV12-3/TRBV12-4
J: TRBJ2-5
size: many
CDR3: CASSTHSGGAAETQYF
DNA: TGTGCCAGCAGCACCCATAGCGGGGGGGCCGCGGAGACCCAGTACTTC

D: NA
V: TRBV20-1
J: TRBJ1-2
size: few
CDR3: CSARDRKNYGYTF
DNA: TGCAGTGCCAGAGACAGGAAGAATTATGGCTACACCTTC

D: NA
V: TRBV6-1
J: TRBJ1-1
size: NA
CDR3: CASMDSGRASTEAFF
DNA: TGTGCCAGCATGGATTCAGGACGGGCCTCCACTGAAGCTTTCTTT

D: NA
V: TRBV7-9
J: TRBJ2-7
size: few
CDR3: CASSSSLSGLATTYEQYF
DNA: TGTGCCAGCAGCTCTTCATTGTCGGGGCTAGCGACAACCTACGAGCAGTACTTC

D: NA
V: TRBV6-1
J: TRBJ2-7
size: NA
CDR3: CASSEAAKEQYF
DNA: TGTGCCAGCAGTGAAGCGGCAAAAGAGCAGTACTTC

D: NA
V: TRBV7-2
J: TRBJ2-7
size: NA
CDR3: CASSSGTGPRSYEQYF
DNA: TGTGCCAGCAGCTCGGGGACCGGTCCCAGGTCCTACGAGCAGTACTTC

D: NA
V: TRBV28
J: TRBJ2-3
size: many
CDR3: CASSLGTGSRTSTDTQYF
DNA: TGTGCCAGCAGTTTGGGGACGGGGAGCAGAACTAGCACAGATACGCAGTATTTT

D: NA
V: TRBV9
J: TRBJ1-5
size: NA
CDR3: CASSVELNQPQHF
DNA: TGTGCCAGCAGCGTAGAGCTCAATCAGCCCCAGCATTTT

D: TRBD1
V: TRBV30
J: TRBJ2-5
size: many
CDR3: CAWSPLTGVGETQYF
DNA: TGTGCCTGGAGTCCTCTGACAGGGGTAGGAGAGACCCAGTACTTC

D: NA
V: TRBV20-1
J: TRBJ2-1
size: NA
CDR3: CSARLGSAQFF
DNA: TGCAGTGCTAGACTGGGGTCTGCGCAGTTCTTC

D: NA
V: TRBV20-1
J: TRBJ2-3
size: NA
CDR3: CSASTGTASTDTQYF
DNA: TGCAGTGCTAGTACCGGGACCGCTAGCACAGATACGCAGTATTTT

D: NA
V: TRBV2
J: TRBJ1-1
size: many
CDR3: CASRGTTTNTEAFF
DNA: TGTGCCAGCAGGGGGACGACGACTAACACTGAAGCTTTCTTT

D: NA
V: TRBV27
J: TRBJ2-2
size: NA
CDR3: CASNLAGDTGELFF
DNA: TGTGCCAGCAATTTAGCCGGGGACACCGGGGAGCTGTTTTTT

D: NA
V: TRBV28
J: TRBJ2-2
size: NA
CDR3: CASSFARGAGELFF
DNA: TGTGCCAGCAGTTTTGCCAGGGGGGCGGGGGAGCTGTTTTTT

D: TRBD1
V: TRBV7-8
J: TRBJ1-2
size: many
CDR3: CASSGTRDRVNYGYTF
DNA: TGTGCCAGCAGCGGGACCCGGGACAGGGTCAACTATGGCTACACCTTC

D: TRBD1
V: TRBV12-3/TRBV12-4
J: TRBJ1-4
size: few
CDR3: CASSPLQGAPEKLFF
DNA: TGTGCCAGCAGTCCATTACAGGGGGCGCCTGAAAAACTGTTTTTT

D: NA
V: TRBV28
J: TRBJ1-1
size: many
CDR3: CASSRTFRGNTEAFF
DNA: TGTGCCAGCAGTCGTACCTTCAGGGGCAACACTGAAGCTTTCTTT

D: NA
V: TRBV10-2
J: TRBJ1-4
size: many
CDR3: CASSESVVGAKLFF
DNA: TGCGCCAGCAGTGAGTCGGTGGTAGGGGCCAAACTGTTTTTT

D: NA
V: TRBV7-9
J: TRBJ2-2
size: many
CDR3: CASSLDVNTGELFF
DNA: TGTGCCAGCAGCTTAGACGTCAACACCGGGGAGCTGTTTTTT

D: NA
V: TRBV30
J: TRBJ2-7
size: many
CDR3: CACAVGTLSYEQYF
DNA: TGTGCCTGCGCGGTCGGGACACTCTCCTACGAGCAGTACTTC

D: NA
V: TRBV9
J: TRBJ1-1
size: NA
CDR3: CASSVEGGGPNTEAFF
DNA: TGTGCCAGCAGCGTAGAGGGGGGAGGCCCGAACACTGAAGCTTTCTTT

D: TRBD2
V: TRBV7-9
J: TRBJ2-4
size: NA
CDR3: CASSPPGLAGNIQYF
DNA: TGTGCCAGCAGCCCGCCGGGACTAGCAGGAAACATTCAGTACTTC

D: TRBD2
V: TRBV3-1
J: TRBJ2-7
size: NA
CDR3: CASSQDLDPRQRERTYEQYF
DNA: TGTGCCAGCAGCCAAGATCTTGACCCAAGACAGCGGGAGAGGACCTACGAGCAGTACTTC

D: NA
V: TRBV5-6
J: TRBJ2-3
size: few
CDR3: CASSPRATRTDTQYF
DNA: TGTGCCAGCAGCCCCCGGGCGACGCGAACAGATACGCAGTATTTT

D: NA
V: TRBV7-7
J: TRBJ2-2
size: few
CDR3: CASSFRLNTGELFF
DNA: TGTGCTAGCAGCTTCCGACTTAACACCGGGGAGCTGTTTTTT

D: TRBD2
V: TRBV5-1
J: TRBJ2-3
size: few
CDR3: CASSPALAGETDTQYF
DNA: TGCGCCAGCAGTCCTGCTCTAGCGGGAGAAACAGATACGCAGTATTTT

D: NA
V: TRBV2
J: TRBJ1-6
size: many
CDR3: CASSAPKRSYNSPLHF
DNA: TGTGCCAGCAGTGCTCCGAAGCGGAGCTATAATTCACCCCTCCACTTT

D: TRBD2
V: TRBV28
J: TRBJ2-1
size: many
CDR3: CASNVAGVRNEQFF
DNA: TGTGCCAGCAACGTAGCGGGAGTCAGGAATGAGCAGTTCTTC

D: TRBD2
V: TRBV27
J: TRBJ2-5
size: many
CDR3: CASGGTSGGRETQYF
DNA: TGTGCCAGCGGAGGGACTAGCGGGGGGCGGGAGACCCAGTACTTC

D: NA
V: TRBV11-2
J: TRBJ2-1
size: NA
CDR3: CASSLGLQQGSEQFF
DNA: TGTGCCAGCAGCTTAGGGCTTCAGCAGGGTAGTGAGCAGTTCTTC

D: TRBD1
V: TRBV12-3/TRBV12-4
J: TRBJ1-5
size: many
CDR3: CASRGGQVQRPQHF
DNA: TGTGCCAGCAGAGGGGGCCAGGTCCAAAGGCCCCAGCATTTT

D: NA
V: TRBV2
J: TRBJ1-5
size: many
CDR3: CASREVLNNQPQHF
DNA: TGTGCCAGCAGAGAAGTTCTGAACAATCAGCCCCAGCATTTT

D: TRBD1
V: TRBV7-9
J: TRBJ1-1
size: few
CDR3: CASSSGQWNTEAFF
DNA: TGTGCCAGCAGCTCGGGACAGTGGAACACTGAAGCTTTCTTT

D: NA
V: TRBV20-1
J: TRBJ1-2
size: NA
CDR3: CSAKENYGYTF
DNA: TGCAGTGCTAAAGAAAACTATGGCTACACCTTC

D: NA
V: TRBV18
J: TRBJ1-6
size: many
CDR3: CASSENRQPNSPLHF
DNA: TGTGCCAGCTCAGAGAACCGACAGCCTAATTCACCCCTCCACTTT

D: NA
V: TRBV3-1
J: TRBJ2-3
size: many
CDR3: CASSQPGNYPADTQYF
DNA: TGTGCCAGCAGCCAGCCCGGGAATTACCCGGCAGATACGCAGTATTTT

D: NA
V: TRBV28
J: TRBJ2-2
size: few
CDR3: CASMDTFVTGELFF
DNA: TGTGCCAGCATGGACACATTTGTGACCGGGGAGCTGTTTTTT

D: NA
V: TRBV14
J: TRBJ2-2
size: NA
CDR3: CASSQDISRPRGTGELFF
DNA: TGTGCCAGCAGCCAAGATATTTCCAGACCCCGGGGCACCGGGGAGCTGTTTTTT

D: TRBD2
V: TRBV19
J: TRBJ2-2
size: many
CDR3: CASSMPRELAGVTGTGELFF
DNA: TGTGCCAGTAGTATGCCCAGGGAACTAGCGGGAGTGACTGGCACCGGGGAGCTGTTTTTT

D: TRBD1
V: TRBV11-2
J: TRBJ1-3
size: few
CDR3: CASRGTRGENTIYF
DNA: TGTGCCAGCAGGGGGACCAGGGGGGAGAACACCATATATTTT

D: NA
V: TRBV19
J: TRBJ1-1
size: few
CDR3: CASSIDRGTEAFF
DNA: TGTGCCAGTAGTATAGACAGGGGCACTGAAGCTTTCTTT

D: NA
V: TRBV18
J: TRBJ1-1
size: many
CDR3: CASSSDSLLAFF
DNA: TGTGCCAGCTCATCTGACAGTTTGTTGGCTTTCTTT

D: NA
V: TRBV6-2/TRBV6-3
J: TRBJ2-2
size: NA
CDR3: CASSTPGRGRTGELFF
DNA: TGTGCCAGCAGTACCCCGGGGAGGGGGCGCACCGGGGAGCTGTTTTTT